The present entry profiles one T cell receptor (beta chain) with its context. Its specificity is not known. Sequencing was performed with immunoSEQ multiplex PCR; in TCRdb, only in-frame clones are kept and a portion is missing. This table has hundreds of thousands of clones, roughly 87% appearing once. This sample is drawn from a study of cytomegalovirus exposure and HLA in healthy donors. Broader study findings: The investigators catalogued 150 or so TCR beta chains as cytomegalovirus-associated. It was reported that the classifier diagnosed cytomegalovirus status with high specificity and sensitivity in both the original and validation cohorts.

The CDR3 has 15 amino acids. Germline CDR1 and CDR2: MDHEN and SYDVKM. J lost 2 bases, V lost 3 bases, and 1 base had no gene match. Input material: PBMCs. The rearrangement uses TRBV28 and TRBJ2-6; 7 bases align to TRBD1. This clonotype was sampled from a man aged 18 to 35 in good health and CMV-seropositive. CDR3 in amino acids: CASSFRGTGANVLTF. CDR3 in DNA: TGTGCCAGCAGTTTCAGGGGGACTGGGGCCAACGTCCTGACTTTC.